This T cell receptor beta chain was identified in a study of blood T cell repertoires in COVID-19. The overall study: The origin of the acute and convalescent COVID-19 samples was the United States, Italy and Spain. Sample material is recorded as cDNA or gDNA derived from T cells, B-cell-depleted T cells, or PBMCs.

The CDR3 totals 15 residues. Germline V gene sequence: CDR1 MNHEY, CDR2 SVGEGT. V was cut by 2 bases and J by 2 bases, with 10 bases left in between. The authors' processing: Estimation of nucleated cell counts relied on the amplification of reference gene primers. Measured with immunoSEQ multiplex PCR; TCRdb has only the in-frame clones, and not every one. V and J calls and clone size are copied from that table; D and trimming were computed from the DNA. The sample includes about 350,000 clones, about 93% of them seen just once. The V and J genes are TRBV6-2 or TRBV6-3 and TRBJ2-1; the D gene is possibly TRBD2 (6 bases). Sequencing used peripheral blood. This TCR came from a woman aged 18-29 years who had recovered from COVID-19. CDR3 loop: CASSYGRSAYNEQFF. CDR3 nucleotide sequence: TGTGCCAGCAGTTACGGGAGGTCGGCCTACAATGAGCAGTTCTTC.